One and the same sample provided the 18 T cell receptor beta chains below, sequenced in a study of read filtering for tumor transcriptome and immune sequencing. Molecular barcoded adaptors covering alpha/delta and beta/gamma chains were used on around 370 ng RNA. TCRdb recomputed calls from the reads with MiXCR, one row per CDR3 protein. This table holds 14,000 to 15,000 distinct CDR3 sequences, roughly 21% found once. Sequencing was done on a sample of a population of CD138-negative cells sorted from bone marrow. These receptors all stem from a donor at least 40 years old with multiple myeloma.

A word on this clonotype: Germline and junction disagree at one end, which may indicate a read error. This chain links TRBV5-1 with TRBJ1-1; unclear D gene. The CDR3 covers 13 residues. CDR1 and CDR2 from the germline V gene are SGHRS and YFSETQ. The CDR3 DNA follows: TGCGCCAGCAGCTTGGACATGAACGCTGAAGCTTTCTTT. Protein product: CASSLDMNAEAFF. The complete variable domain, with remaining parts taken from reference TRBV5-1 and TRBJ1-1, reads KAGVTQTPRYLIKTRGQQVTLSCSPISGHRSVSWYQQTPGQGLQFLFEYFSETQRNKGNFPGRFSGRQFSNSRSEMNVSTLELGDSALYLCASSLDMNAEAFFGQGTRLTVV.

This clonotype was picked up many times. This chain's CDR3 is CASSQGEPTNYGYTF. For the CDR3, the DNA is TGCGCCAGCAGCCAAGGAGAGCCAACCAACTATGGCTACACCTTC. The chain carries TRBV4-3 and TRBJ1-2, with D unclear. The CDR3 consists of 15 residues. V was cut by 1 base and J by 2 bases, with 11 bases left in between. The germline gives CDR1 LGHNA, CDR2 YSLEER.

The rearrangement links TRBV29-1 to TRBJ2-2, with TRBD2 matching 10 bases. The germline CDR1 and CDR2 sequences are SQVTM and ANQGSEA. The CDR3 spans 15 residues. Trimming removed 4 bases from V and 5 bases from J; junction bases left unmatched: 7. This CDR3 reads CSVVSSGSFTGELFF. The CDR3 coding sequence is TGCAGCGTTGTATCTAGCGGGAGTTTTACCGGGGAGCTGTTTTTT.

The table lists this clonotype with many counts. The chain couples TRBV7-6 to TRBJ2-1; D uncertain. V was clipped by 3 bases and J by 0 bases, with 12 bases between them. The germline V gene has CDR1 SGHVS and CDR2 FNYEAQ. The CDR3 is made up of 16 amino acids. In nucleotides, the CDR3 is TGTGCCAGCAGCTTTGGAAACTCTTACTCCTACAATGAGCAGTTCTTC. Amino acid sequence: CASSFGNSYSYNEQFF.

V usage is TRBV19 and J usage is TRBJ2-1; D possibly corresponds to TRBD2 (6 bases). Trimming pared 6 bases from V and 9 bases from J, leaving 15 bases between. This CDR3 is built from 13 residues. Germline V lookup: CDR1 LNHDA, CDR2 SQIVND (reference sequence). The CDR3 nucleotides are TGTGCCAGTAGGGTGCAGGGAGGTTCTGAGCAGTTCTTC. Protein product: CASRVQGGSEQFF. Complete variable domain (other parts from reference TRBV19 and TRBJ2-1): DGGITQSPKYLFRKEGQNVTLSCEQNLNHDAMYWYRQDPGQGLRLIYYSQIVNDFQKGDIAEGYSVSREKKESFPLTVTSAQKNPTAFYLCASRVQGGSEQFFGPGTRLTVL.

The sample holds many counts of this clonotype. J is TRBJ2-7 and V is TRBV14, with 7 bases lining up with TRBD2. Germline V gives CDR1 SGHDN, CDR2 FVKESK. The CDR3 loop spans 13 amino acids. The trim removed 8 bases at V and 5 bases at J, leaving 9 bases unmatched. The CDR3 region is CASSWTRFHEQYF. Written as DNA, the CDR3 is TGTGCCAGCTCCTGGACTAGGTTCCACGAGCAGTACTTC.

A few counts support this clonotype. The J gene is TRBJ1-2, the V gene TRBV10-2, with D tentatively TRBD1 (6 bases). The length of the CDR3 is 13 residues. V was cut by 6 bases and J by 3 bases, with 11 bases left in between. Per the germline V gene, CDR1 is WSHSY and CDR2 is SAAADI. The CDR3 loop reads CASSITGHYGYTF. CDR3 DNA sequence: TGCGCCAGCAGCATAACAGGGCACTATGGCTACACCTTC.

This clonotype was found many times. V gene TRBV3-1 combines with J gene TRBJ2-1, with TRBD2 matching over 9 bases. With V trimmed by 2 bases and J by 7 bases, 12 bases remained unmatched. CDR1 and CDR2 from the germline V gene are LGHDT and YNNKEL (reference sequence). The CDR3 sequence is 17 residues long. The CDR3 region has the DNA TGTGCCAGCAGCCAAAGGGACCCAGCGGGGGGCGGGAATGAGCAGTTCTTC. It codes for CASSQRDPAGGGNEQFF.

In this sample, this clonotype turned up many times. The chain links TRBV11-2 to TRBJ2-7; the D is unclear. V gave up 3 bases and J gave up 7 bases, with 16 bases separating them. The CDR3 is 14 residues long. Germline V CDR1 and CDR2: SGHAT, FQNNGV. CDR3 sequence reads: CASSLAYTSEEQYF. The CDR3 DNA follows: TGTGCCAGCAGCTTGGCTTATACGTCGGAAGAGCAGTACTTC.

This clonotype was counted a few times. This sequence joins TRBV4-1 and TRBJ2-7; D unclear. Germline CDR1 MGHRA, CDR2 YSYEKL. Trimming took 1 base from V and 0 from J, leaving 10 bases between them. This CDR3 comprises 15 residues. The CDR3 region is CASSQVNKGSYEQYF. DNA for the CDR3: TGCGCCAGCAGCCAAGTCAACAAAGGCTCCTACGAGCAGTACTTC.

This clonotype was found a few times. The CDR3, as DNA: TGTGCCAGCCGACAGGATAGCACAGATACGCAGTATTTT. This encodes CASRQDSTDTQYF. This chain connects TRBV2 to TRBJ2-3, with D perhaps TRBD1 (6 bases). The ends were cut back, 8 bases at V and 0 bases at J, with 9 bases in the middle. Germline CDR1 reads SNHLY; CDR2 reads FYNNEI. The CDR3 extends over 13 amino acids. Using reference TRBV2 and TRBJ2-3 for the parts outside the CDR3, the full variable domain is EPEVTQTPSHQVTQMGQEVILRCVPISNHLYFYWYRQILGQKVEFLVSFYNNEISEKSEIFDDQFSVERPDGSNFTLKIRSTKLEDSAMYFCASRQDSTDTQYFGPGTRLTVL.

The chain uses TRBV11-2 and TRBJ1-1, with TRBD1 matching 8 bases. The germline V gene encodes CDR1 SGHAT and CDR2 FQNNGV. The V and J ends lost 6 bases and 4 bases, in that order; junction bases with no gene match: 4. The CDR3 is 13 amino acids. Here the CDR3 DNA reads TGTGCCAGCAGACCAGGGGGCCCCACTGAAGCTTTCTTT. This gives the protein CASRPGGPTEAFF.

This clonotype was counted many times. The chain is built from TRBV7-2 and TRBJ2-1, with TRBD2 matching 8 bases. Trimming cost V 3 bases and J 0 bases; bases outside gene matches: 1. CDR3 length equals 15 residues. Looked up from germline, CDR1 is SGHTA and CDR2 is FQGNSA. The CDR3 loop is CASSFSGTSYNEQFF. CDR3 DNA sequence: TGTGCCAGCAGCTTTAGCGGGACCTCCTACAATGAGCAGTTCTTC.

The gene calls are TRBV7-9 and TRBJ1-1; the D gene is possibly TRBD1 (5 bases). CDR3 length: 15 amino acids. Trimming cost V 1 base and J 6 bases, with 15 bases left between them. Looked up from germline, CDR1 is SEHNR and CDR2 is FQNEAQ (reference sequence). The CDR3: CASSLGGRMVAEAFF. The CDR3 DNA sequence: TGTGCCAGCAGCTTAGGGGGGAGGATGGTCGCTGAAGCTTTCTTT. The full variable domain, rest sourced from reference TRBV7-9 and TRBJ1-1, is DTGVSQNPRHKITKRGQNVTFRCDPISEHNRLYWYRQTLGQGPEFLTYFQNEAQLEKSRLLSDRFSAERPKGSFSTLEIQRTEQGDSAMYLCASSLGGRMVAEAFFGQGTRLTVV.

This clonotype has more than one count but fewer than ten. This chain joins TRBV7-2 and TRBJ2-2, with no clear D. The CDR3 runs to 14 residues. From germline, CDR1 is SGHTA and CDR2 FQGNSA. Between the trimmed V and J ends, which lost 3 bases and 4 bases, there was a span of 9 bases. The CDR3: CASSFYGATGELFF. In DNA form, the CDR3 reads TGTGCCAGCAGCTTCTACGGTGCCACCGGGGAGCTGTTTTTT.

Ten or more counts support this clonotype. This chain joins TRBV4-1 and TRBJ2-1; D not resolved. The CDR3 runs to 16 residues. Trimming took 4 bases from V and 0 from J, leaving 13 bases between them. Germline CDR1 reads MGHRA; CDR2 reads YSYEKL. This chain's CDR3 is CASSLQTGSSYNEQFF. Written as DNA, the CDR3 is TGCGCCAGCAGCCTCCAGACGGGTAGCTCCTACAATGAGCAGTTCTTC.

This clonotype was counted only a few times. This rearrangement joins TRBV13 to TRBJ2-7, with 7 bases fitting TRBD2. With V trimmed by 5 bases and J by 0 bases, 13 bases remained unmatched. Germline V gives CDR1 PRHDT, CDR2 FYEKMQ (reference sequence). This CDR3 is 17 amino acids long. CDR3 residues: CASSALGGWPSSYEQYF. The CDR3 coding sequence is TGTGCCAGCAGCGCCCTGGGGGGGTGGCCGAGCTCCTACGAGCAGTACTTC.

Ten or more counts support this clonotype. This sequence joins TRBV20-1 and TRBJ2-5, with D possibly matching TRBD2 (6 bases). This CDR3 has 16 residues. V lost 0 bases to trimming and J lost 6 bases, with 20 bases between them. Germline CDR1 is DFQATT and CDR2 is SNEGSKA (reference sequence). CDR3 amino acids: CSARDFATRMTKTQYF. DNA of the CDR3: TGCAGTGCTAGAGATTTCGCGACTAGGATGACAAAGACCCAGTACTTC.